This T cell receptor beta chain was documented in a study of human T cells and chemical hapten exposure. Study-wide points: TCRs whose frequency exceeded 1 in 1000 remained the same following DPC sensitization. Significantly more large CDR3 similarity clusters arose among expanded TCRs than among controls.

TCRdb re-called the RACE reads through MiXCR, storing one row per CDR3 protein. The sample includes under 400,000 distinct CDR3 sequences, around 5.5% of them seen just once. This clonotype was observed a handful of times. Its antigen is undetermined. Time point given: pre-sensitization, week 0. Treatment noted: therapeutic diphenylcyclopropenone sensitization with weekly scalp DPC. Sequencing was performed on whole blood, taken in connection with sensitization to the hapten diphenylcyclopropenone (DPC). The source is a woman in her forties or fifties with alopecia areata. Some clones in this sample may be carry-over from other donors' samples.

CDR3 coding DNA: TGTGCCAGCAGTCCTATCAGACTAGCGGGAGGGCCAAACGAGCAGTACTTC. This translates into CASSPIRLAGGPNEQYF. This chain uses TRBV28 with TRBJ2-7; 14 nucleotides match TRBD2. This CDR3 is built from 17 residues. After removal of 5 bases from V and 5 bases from J, the junction contained 11 bases not matched to a gene. Germline CDR1 MDHEN, CDR2 SYDVKM.